This passage covers 22 T cell receptor beta chains from one sample sequenced in a study of shared clonotypes between healthy human individuals. Sequencing used immunoSEQ multiplex PCR; TCRdb keeps in-frame clones, though not all of them. The sample consists of about 990,000 clones, around 82% of them appearing once. The sample consisted of memory CD4+ T cells from PBMCs. Subset given: CD45RA-negative fraction. All receptors come from a young man in good health. Some clones in this sample may be carry-over from other donors' samples.

The chain couples TRBV30 to TRBJ1-2, with TRBD1 as a possible D gene (5 bases). Trimming took off 5 bases at V and 3 bases at J, with 16 bases between the two ends. The CDR3 is 14 amino acids. Germline values: CDR1 GTSNPN, CDR2 SVGIG (reference sequence). The DNA for the CDR3 is TGTGCCTGGGGGGACGGGACGGCTCACTATGGCTACACCTTC. It specifies CAWGDGTAHYGYTF. The whole variable domain, remainder taken from reference TRBV30 and TRBJ1-2, is SQTIHQWPATLVQPVGSPLSLECTVEGTSNPNLYWYRQAAGRGLQLLFYSVGIGQISSEVPQNLSASRPQDRQFILSSKKLLLSDSGFYLCAWGDGTAHYGYTFGSGTRLTVV.

This clone has only one observation. This chain joins TRBV30 and TRBJ2-7, with 11 bases fitting TRBD2. The junction had 2 bases not matched to a gene; V was cut back by 1 base and J by 3 bases. The CDR3 contains 14 residues. Germline V gives CDR1 GTSNPN, CDR2 SVGIG (reference sequence). CDR3 sequence: CAWSEGLADYEQYF. CDR3 DNA: TGTGCCTGGAGTGAGGGACTAGCGGACTACGAGCAGTACTTC.

The J gene is TRBJ2-4, the V gene TRBV28; D assignment may be TRBD1 or TRBD2 (5 bases each). CDR3 length: 18 amino acids. The germline gives CDR1 MDHEN, CDR2 SYDVKM. V was clipped by 7 bases and J by 1 base, with 23 bases between them. As DNA, the CDR3 is TGTGCCAGCACACCCGTCGGCCGGGGACCTTTGGCCAAAAACATTCAGTACTTC. Translating it yields CASTPVGRGPLAKNIQYF.

This clone showed up just a few times. This chain joins TRBV5-4 and TRBJ2-3, with D unclear. There are 14 residues in the CDR3. Between the trimmed V and J ends, which lost 4 bases and 3 bases, there was a span of 12 bases. Germline CDR1 SGHNT, CDR2 YYREEE (reference sequence). The CDR3 protein is CASSRVESTDTQYF. The CDR3 nucleotides are TGTGCCAGCAGCCGAGTGGAGTCGACAGATACGCAGTATTTT.

This clone was detected once. The chain is built from TRBV19 and TRBJ1-1, with 9 positions matching TRBD1. V trimming: 4 bases; J trimming: 5 bases; junction bases outside the gene matches: 5. The CDR3 contains 14 residues. Germline CDR1 is LNHDA and CDR2 is SQIVND (reference sequence). The CDR3 protein is CASSTGQGWTEAFF. The CDR3 DNA sequence: TGTGCCAGTAGTACAGGACAGGGGTGGACTGAAGCTTTCTTT.

The chain recombines TRBV7-6 with TRBJ2-1; 7 bases align to TRBD2. Germline assignment: CDR1 SGHVS and CDR2 FNYEAQ. Unmatched junction bases numbered 11, after V lost 5 bases and J lost 1 base. CDR3 length equals 17 residues. CDR3 sequence reads: CASSQRLSGTSYNEQFF. As DNA, the CDR3 is TGTGCCAGCAGCCAACGACTGAGCGGGACTTCCTACAATGAGCAGTTCTTC.

This clone was seen a few times. The rearrangement uses TRBV5-5 and TRBJ1-1, with D possibly TRBD1 on 5 matching bases. CDR1 is SGHKS and CDR2 is YYEKEE in the germline V gene (reference sequence). There are 17 residues in the CDR3. Trimming left V 4 bases short and J 3 bases short, with 22 bases between. The CDR3: CASSPRRDAAPDTEAFF. CDR3 sequence (DNA): TGTGCCAGCAGCCCCCGCCGGGACGCCGCACCCGACACTGAAGCTTTCTTT.

This clone was picked up a small number of times. The chain recombines TRBV28 with TRBJ2-1; 10 bases match TRBD2. The CDR3 length is 16 residues. In germline, CDR1 is MDHEN, CDR2 SYDVKM. Trimming took 5 bases from V and 2 from J; bases not matched to a gene: 6. In DNA form, the CDR3 reads TGTGCCAGCAGTGCCCTAGCGGGAGAGACCTACAATGAGCAGTTCTTC. It yields the protein CASSALAGETYNEQFF.

By share, this clone counts as medium-sized (0.01 to 0.1%). Other DNA sequences in the same sample also yield this CDR3. This sequence joins TRBV30 and TRBJ1-1; D is possibly TRBD1 (5 bases). V lost 3 bases, J lost 5 bases, and 7 bases lay in between. CDR3 length: 11 amino acids. Per germline, CDR1 GTSNPN and CDR2 SVGIG (reference sequence). CDR3 region: CAWRDMTEAFF. CDR3 nucleotides: TGTGCCTGGAGGGACATGACTGAAGCTTTCTTT. Together with reference TRBV30 and TRBJ1-1, the CDR3 gives the full variable domain: SQTIHQWPATLVQPVGSPLSLECTVEGTSNPNLYWYRQAAGRGLQLLFYSVGIGQISSEVPQNLSASRPQDRQFILSSKKLLLSDSGFYLCAWRDMTEAFFGQGTRLTVV.

The chain combines TRBV2 with TRBJ1-4, with 8 bases aligning to TRBD1. Germline V CDR1 and CDR2: SNHLY, FYNNEI. V was clipped by 8 bases and J by 8 bases; unmatched bases: 4. This CDR3 comprises 12 residues. The CDR3 DNA sequence: TGTGCCAGCGTCGACAGGGGCGAAAAACTGTTTTTT. Translation: CASVDRGEKLFF.

The V and J genes are TRBV29-1 and TRBJ2-1; D unresolved. Trimming left V 3 bases short and J 2 bases short, with 5 bases between. This CDR3 has 12 amino acids. The germline CDR1 and CDR2 sequences are SQVTM and ANQGSEA. The CDR3: CSVDWTYNEQFF. The CDR3 DNA is TGCAGCGTTGACTGGACCTACAATGAGCAGTTCTTC.

The genes are TRBV18 and TRBJ1-1, with 7 nucleotides matching TRBD1. This CDR3 comprises 15 residues. CDR1 is KGHSH, CDR2 LQKENI, per germline. After removal of 2 bases from V and 2 bases from J, the junction contained 5 bases not matched to a gene. CDR3 amino acids: CASSPSWDRNTEAFF. In nucleotides, the CDR3 is TGTGCCAGCTCACCATCCTGGGACAGAAACACTGAAGCTTTCTTT.

This clone was counted only a few times. V gene TRBV21-1 combines with J gene TRBJ2-5; TRBD1, the D gene given by the table, was not confirmed from the DNA. TRBV21-1 is annotated as a pseudogene. This CDR3 contains 17 residues. The DNA for the CDR3 is TGTGCCAGCAGCAAAGTGGACAGGGGGCTGGATCAAGAGACCCAGTACTTC. Translating gives CASSKVDRGLDQETQYF.

This clone appeared once. The rearrangement joins TRBV14 to TRBJ2-5, with D maybe TRBD1 (5 bases). Germline values: CDR1 SGHDN, CDR2 FVKESK. V gave up 4 bases and J gave up 4 bases, with 22 bases separating them. CDR3 length: 17 amino acids. The CDR3 spells CASSPWRTGFLGETQYF. In DNA, the CDR3 is TGTGCCAGCAGCCCATGGCGTACAGGATTTTTAGGAGAGACCCAGTACTTC.

For this clone: Other DNA sequences of this sample code for an identical CDR3. The gene calls are TRBV28 and TRBJ1-2; 7 bases are a match to TRBD1. The CDR3 is made up of 13 amino acids. V shed 6 bases, J shed 2 bases, and the junction held 3 bases outside the gene matches. CDR1 MDHEN and CDR2 SYDVKM come from the germline V gene. CDR3 nucleotide sequence: TGTGCCAGCAGCAGGGACAGAAACTATGGCTACACCTTC. Translation gives CASSRDRNYGYTF.

The chain has TRBV9 and TRBJ2-5, with 7 bases identical to TRBD1. The J call may be in error: the DNA end matches TRBJ2-7 better. Germline CDR1 reads SGDLS; CDR2 reads YYNGEE. CDR3 length equals 14 residues. CDR3 nucleotides: TGTGCCAGCAGCTTCGGGACAGCCGCCTACGAGCAGTACTTC. It codes for CASSFGTAAYEQYF.

For this clone: This sample also contains other DNA sequences that code for the same CDR3. The J gene is TRBJ1-2, the V gene TRBV18; D is uncertain. In germline, CDR1 is KGHSH, CDR2 LQKENI. V was clipped by 3 bases and J by 2 bases, with 7 bases between them. The CDR3 spans 13 residues. The CDR3: CASSPDGNYGYTF. The CDR3 DNA sequence: TGTGCCAGCTCACCGGACGGAAACTATGGCTACACCTTC.

The chain is built from TRBV9 and TRBJ1-3; D is uncertain. The CDR3 spans 17 residues. Trimming pared 1 base from V and 0 bases from J, leaving 14 bases between. The V gene's germline CDR1 is SGDLS and CDR2 YYNGEE. The CDR3 protein is CASSVRAMATSGNTIYF. In nucleotides, the CDR3 is TGTGCCAGCAGCGTACGGGCCATGGCGACCTCTGGAAACACCATATATTTT.

The chain recombines TRBV18 with TRBJ2-1; weak D call: TRBD2 (6 bases). The CDR3 is 14 residues long. CDR1 KGHSH and CDR2 LQKENI come from the germline V gene. The germline V and J ends were trimmed by 8 bases and 1 base, with 12 bases remaining between them. The CDR3 DNA reads as TGTGCCAGCCAAACTAGCATTTCCTACAATGAGCAGTTCTTC. This sequence encodes CASQTSISYNEQFF. Using reference TRBV18 and TRBJ2-1 for the parts outside the CDR3, the full variable domain is NAGVMQNPRHLVRRRGQEARLRCSPMKGHSHVYWYRQLPEEGLKFMVYLQKENIIDESGMPKERFSAEFPKEGPSILRIQQVVRGDSAAYFCASQTSISYNEQFFGPGTRLTVL.

The rearrangement uses TRBV5-1 and TRBJ2-2; 7 bases match TRBD1. Germline V gene data show CDR1 as SGHRS and CDR2 as YFSETQ. The CDR3 length is 14 residues. The trim removed 4 bases at V and 6 bases at J, leaving 6 bases unmatched. CDR3 sequence (DNA): TGCGCCAGCAGCCCGGGGACAGACGCCGGGGAGCTGTTTTTT. Residues: CASSPGTDAGELFF. Full variable domain (rest looked up from reference TRBV5-1 and TRBJ2-2): KAGVTQTPRYLIKTRGQQVTLSCSPISGHRSVSWYQQTPGQGLQFLFEYFSETQRNKGNFPGRFSGRQFSNSRSEMNVSTLELGDSALYLCASSPGTDAGELFFGEGSRLTVL.

V is TRBV11-2 and J is TRBJ2-3; no clear D. This CDR3 comprises 15 residues. Trimming removed 3 bases at V and 2 bases at J, with 12 bases between. Looked up from germline, CDR1 is SGHAT and CDR2 is FQNNGV. The CDR3 reads CASSFGSYITDTQYF. As DNA, the CDR3 is TGTGCCAGCAGCTTCGGCAGCTATATCACAGATACGCAGTATTTT.

The chain employs TRBV4-1 and TRBJ1-2; 12 nucleotides match TRBD1. CDR3 length: 17 residues. J gave up 8 bases and V 1 base, and 11 bases lay outside the gene matches. The germline V gene has CDR1 MGHRA and CDR2 YSYEKL. The CDR3 sequence: CASSQVVRDRGRRGYTF. The CDR3 DNA reads as TGCGCCAGCAGCCAAGTAGTCCGGGACAGGGGGCGTCGGGGCTACACCTTC.